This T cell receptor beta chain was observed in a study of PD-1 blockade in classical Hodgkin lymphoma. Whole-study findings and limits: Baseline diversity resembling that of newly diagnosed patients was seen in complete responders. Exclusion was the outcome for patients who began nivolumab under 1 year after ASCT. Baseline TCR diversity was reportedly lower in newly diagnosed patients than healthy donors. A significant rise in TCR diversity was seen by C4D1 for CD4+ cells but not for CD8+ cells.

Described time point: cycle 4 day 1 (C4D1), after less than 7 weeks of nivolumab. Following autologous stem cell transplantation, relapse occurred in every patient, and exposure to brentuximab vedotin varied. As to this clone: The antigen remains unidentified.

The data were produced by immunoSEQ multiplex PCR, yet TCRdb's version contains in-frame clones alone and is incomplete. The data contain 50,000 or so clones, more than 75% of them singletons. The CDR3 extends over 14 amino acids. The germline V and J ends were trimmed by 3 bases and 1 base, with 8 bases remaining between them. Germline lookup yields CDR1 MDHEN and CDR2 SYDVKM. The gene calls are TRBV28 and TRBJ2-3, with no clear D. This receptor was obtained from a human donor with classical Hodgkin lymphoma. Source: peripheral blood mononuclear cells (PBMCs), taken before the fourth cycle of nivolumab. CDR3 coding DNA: TGTGCCAGCAGTTTCCTGCAGGGCACAGATACGCAGTATTTT. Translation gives CASSFLQGTDTQYF.